These T cell receptor beta chains were read from a single sample in a study of CD8 T cells in Susac syndrome. MiXCR, run by TCRdb on the immunoSEQ multiplex PCR reads, gives a single entry per CDR3 protein. The table shows 95,000 to 150,000 distinct CDR3 sequences, with around 94% occurring only once. Material: CD4+ T cells from PBMCs. These receptors were collected from a human donor in good health. The CDR3 runs from the conserved cysteine through the conserved F or W. The order of the fields is J gene, clone size, D gene, V gene, CDR3 protein, CDR3 DNA. The D gene is left open where the match is weak. Expanded clones are given a class, and other clones once, few, many or no size at all.

j_call: TRBJ2-1; clone_size: once; d_call: NA; v_call: TRBV7-2; cdr3_aa: CASSQFYEQFF; cdr3_nt: TGTGCCAGCAGCCAGTTCTATGAGCAGTTCTTC
j_call: TRBJ2-5; clone_size: NA; d_call: NA; v_call: TRBV5-1; cdr3_aa: CASSFGPAGAQETQYF; cdr3_nt: TGCGCCAGCAGCTTTGGCCCGGCAGGGGCCCAAGAGACCCAGTACTTC
j_call: TRBJ2-3; clone_size: NA; d_call: NA; v_call: TRBV20-1; cdr3_aa: CSALGPTDTQYF; cdr3_nt: TGCAGCGCCCTGGGGCCGACAGATACGCAGTATTTT
j_call: TRBJ1-2; clone_size: NA; d_call: TRBD1; v_call: TRBV6-4; cdr3_aa: CASSEGTGLGYTF; cdr3_nt: TGTGCCAGCAGTGAAGGGACAGGTCTTGGCTACACCTTC
j_call: TRBJ2-1; clone_size: NA; d_call: TRBD2; v_call: TRBV6-6; cdr3_aa: CASSPAPGWGGQFF; cdr3_nt: TGTGCCAGCAGCCCAGCCCCTGGGTGGGGGGGGCAGTTCTTC
j_call: TRBJ2-1; clone_size: NA; d_call: NA; v_call: TRBV20-1; cdr3_aa: CSARGIGAPYNEQFF; cdr3_nt: TGCAGTGCTAGAGGTATAGGCGCTCCCTACAATGAGCAGTTCTTC
j_call: TRBJ2-7; clone_size: NA; d_call: TRBD1; v_call: TRBV7-8; cdr3_aa: CASSLARGTGDSYEQYF; cdr3_nt: TGTGCCAGCAGCTTAGCGCGCGGGACAGGGGACTCCTACGAGCAGTACTTC
j_call: TRBJ1-2; clone_size: NA; d_call: NA; v_call: TRBV20-1; cdr3_aa: CSATPQTDYGYTF; cdr3_nt: TGCAGTGCTACCCCGCAGACAGACTATGGCTACACCTTC
j_call: TRBJ1-1; clone_size: NA; d_call: NA; v_call: TRBV2; cdr3_aa: CASSFMGSNTEAFF; cdr3_nt: TGTGCCAGCAGTTTCATGGGGAGCAACACTGAAGCTTTCTTT
j_call: TRBJ2-7; clone_size: NA; d_call: TRBD1; v_call: TRBV11-2; cdr3_aa: CASSLFPPQGALVLYEQYF; cdr3_nt: TGTGCCAGCAGCTTATTCCCTCCGCAGGGGGCTCTGGTTTTGTACGAGCAGTACTTC
j_call: TRBJ2-5; clone_size: NA; d_call: TRBD2; v_call: TRBV6-6; cdr3_aa: CASSPGLVETQYF; cdr3_nt: TGTGCCAGCAGCCCGGGACTAGTGGAGACCCAGTACTTC
j_call: TRBJ2-5; clone_size: NA; d_call: NA; v_call: TRBV2; cdr3_aa: CASSPLTGRQETQYF; cdr3_nt: TGTGCCAGCAGTCCCCTTACAGGGCGCCAAGAGACCCAGTACTTC
j_call: TRBJ2-3; clone_size: NA; d_call: NA; v_call: TRBV20-1; cdr3_aa: CSASPFGGSTDTQYF; cdr3_nt: TGCAGTGCTAGCCCCTTCGGCGGGAGCACAGATACGCAGTATTTT
j_call: TRBJ1-1; clone_size: NA; d_call: NA; v_call: TRBV10-3; cdr3_aa: CATSVGATNTEAFF; cdr3_nt: TGTGCCACCAGTGTCGGGGCTACGAACACTGAAGCTTTCTTT
j_call: TRBJ2-4; clone_size: NA; d_call: NA; v_call: TRBV5-4; cdr3_aa: CASSLDIGRQNIQYF; cdr3_nt: TGTGCCAGCAGCTTGGATATTGGGAGGCAAAACATTCAGTACTTC
j_call: TRBJ2-7; clone_size: once; d_call: TRBD2; v_call: TRBV6-6; cdr3_aa: CASGTSGNNEQYF; cdr3_nt: TGTGCCAGTGGGACTAGCGGGAACAACGAGCAGTACTTC
j_call: TRBJ2-7; clone_size: NA; d_call: NA; v_call: TRBV30; cdr3_aa: CAWSLTPISPEQYF; cdr3_nt: TGTGCCTGGAGCCTTACCCCTATCAGTCCTGAGCAGTACTTC
j_call: TRBJ2-1; clone_size: NA; d_call: TRBD2; v_call: TRBV2; cdr3_aa: CASRAGALNEQLF; cdr3_nt: TGTGCCAGCAGGGCGGGAGCTCTCAATGAGCAGCTCTTC
j_call: TRBJ2-1; clone_size: NA; d_call: NA; v_call: TRBV2; cdr3_aa: CASSADNEQFF; cdr3_nt: TGTGCCAGCAGCGCAGACAATGAGCAGTTCTTC
j_call: TRBJ2-7; clone_size: NA; d_call: TRBD1; v_call: TRBV7-6; cdr3_aa: CASSPPGTGDYEQYF; cdr3_nt: TGTGCCAGCAGCCCTCCCGGGACAGGGGACTACGAGCAGTACTTC
j_call: TRBJ2-7; clone_size: once; d_call: NA; v_call: TRBV15; cdr3_aa: CATSTGTFSYEQYF; cdr3_nt: TGTGCCACCAGCACCGGGACATTCTCCTACGAGCAGTACTTC
j_call: TRBJ2-6; clone_size: NA; d_call: NA; v_call: TRBV5-1; cdr3_aa: CASSLGRYSGANVLTF; cdr3_nt: TGCGCCAGCAGCTTGGGACGGTACTCTGGGGCCAACGTCCTGACTTTC
j_call: TRBJ2-1; clone_size: NA; d_call: TRBD1; v_call: TRBV29-1; cdr3_aa: CIPPGEGTGTYNEQFF; cdr3_nt: TGCATCCCCCCGGGCGAGGGGACAGGGACCTACAATGAGCAGTTCTTC